The next 5 T cell receptor beta chains were all read from a single sample in a study of blood T cell repertoires in COVID-19. Clones were read by immunoSEQ multiplex PCR, and TCRdb kept only the in-frame ones, dropping some. The top ten hold roughly 12% of the sample, which has roughly 200,000 clones, roughly nine tenths seen once. The sequencing sample was made of peripheral blood. These receptors were obtained from a woman aged 18-35 years who had recovered from COVID-19.

The chain joins TRBV10-3 to TRBJ2-7; D is unresolved. The V gene's germline CDR1 is ENHRY and CDR2 SYGVKD. The CDR3 spans 14 residues. Trimming pared 7 bases from V and 2 bases from J, leaving 15 bases between. The DNA of the CDR3 is TGTGCCATCAAAGGTGCGGATCCTACCTACGAGCAGTACTTC. Protein product: CAIKGADPTYEQYF.

The chain uses TRBV18 and TRBJ1-4; tentative D call: TRBD1 (5 bases). The CDR3 loop spans 12 amino acids. The ends were cut back, 4 bases at V and 8 bases at J, with 8 bases in the middle. Germline CDR1 reads KGHSH; CDR2 reads LQKENI. CDR3 in amino acids: CASSQQEEKLFF. The DNA for the CDR3 is TGTGCCAGCTCACAACAGGAAGAAAAACTGTTTTTT.

The chain recombines TRBV2 with TRBJ2-7, with 7 bases matching TRBD1. Trimming cost V 10 bases and J 0 bases; bases outside gene matches: 3. The CDR3 contains 12 residues. Germline V CDR1 and CDR2: SNHLY, FYNNEI. The CDR3 sequence: CAIGDSSYEQYF. In nucleotides, the CDR3 is TGTGCCATCGGGGACAGCTCCTACGAGCAGTACTTC.

This rearrangement joins TRBV27 to TRBJ2-5, with D perhaps TRBD2 (5 bases). CDR3 length: 13 amino acids. Deletions cut 5 bases from V and 4 bases from J, with 11 bases between. Looked up from germline, CDR1 is MNHEY and CDR2 is SMNVEV (reference sequence). CDR3 region: CASSGREGETQYF. CDR3 DNA: TGTGCCAGCAGTGGCCGGGAAGGAGAGACCCAGTACTTC.

J is TRBJ2-3 and V is TRBV6-4; 8 nucleotides match TRBD1. The V gene's germline CDR1 is MRHNA and CDR2 SNTAGT. Trimming took 7 bases from V and 6 from J; bases not matched to a gene: 12. The CDR3 contains 15 residues. The CDR3 sequence: CASTRTGSPGDTQYF. The CDR3 nucleotides read TGTGCCAGCACCAGGACAGGGAGCCCGGGGGATACGCAGTATTTT.